This TCR beta chain was sequenced during a study of cytomegalovirus exposure and HLA in healthy donors. Study-wide findings and caveats: In an earlier analysis, productive rearrangement rates for most beta V segments clustered near 90% or 30%.

PCR amplification relied on 60 Vbeta primers (plus 13 Jbeta primers). Assay used: immunoSEQ multiplex PCR; TCRdb lists only in-frame clones, some missing. This sample's table has roughly 110,000 clones. As for this clone: Its target is not known.

Input material: PBMCs. The receptor's source is a man aged 40-50 years in good health and CMV-seropositive.

The CDR3 region is CSVVQGDRLQFF. CDR3 sequence (DNA): TGCAGCGTTGTACAGGGAGATAGACTGCAGTTCTTC. The chain links TRBV29-1 to TRBJ2-1, with D maybe TRBD1 (6 bases). The CDR3 runs to 12 residues. V lost 4 bases to trimming and J lost 12 bases, with 16 bases between them. The germline gives CDR1 SQVTM, CDR2 ANQGSEA.